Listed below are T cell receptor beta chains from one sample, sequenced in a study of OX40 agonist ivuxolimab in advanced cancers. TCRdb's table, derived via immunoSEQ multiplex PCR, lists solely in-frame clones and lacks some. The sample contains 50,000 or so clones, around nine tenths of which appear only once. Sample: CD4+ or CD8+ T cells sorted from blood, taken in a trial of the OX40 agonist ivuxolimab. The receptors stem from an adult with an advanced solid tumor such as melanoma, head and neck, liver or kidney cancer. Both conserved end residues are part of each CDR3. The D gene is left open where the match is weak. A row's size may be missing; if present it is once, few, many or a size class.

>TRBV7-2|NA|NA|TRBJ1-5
CASSLVAGSNQPQHF
TGTGCCAGCAGCTTAGTCGCCGGCAGCAATCAGCCCCAGCATTTT
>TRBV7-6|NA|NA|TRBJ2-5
CASSLEVARHQETQYF
TGTGCCAGCAGCTTAGAGGTCGCGAGACACCAAGAGACCCAGTACTTC
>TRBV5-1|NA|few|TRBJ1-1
CASSDRVNTEAFF
TGCGCCAGCAGTGACAGAGTGAACACTGAAGCTTTCTTT
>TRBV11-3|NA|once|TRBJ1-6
CASSAGVINSPLHF
TGTGCCAGCAGCGCGGGAGTAATAAATTCACCCCTCCACTTT
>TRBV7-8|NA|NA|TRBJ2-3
CASSLAGSGSDTQYF
TGTGCCAGCAGCTTGGCAGGGAGTGGCTCAGATACGCAGTATTTT
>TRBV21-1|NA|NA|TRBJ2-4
CASSTQNRTSQNIQYF
TGTGCCAGCAGCACACAGAACCGGACATCCCAAAACATTCAGTACTTC
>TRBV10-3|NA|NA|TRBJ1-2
CAISGGAGSNYGYTF
TGTGCCATCAGTGGGGGGGCAGGGAGTAACTATGGCTACACCTTC
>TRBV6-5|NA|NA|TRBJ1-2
CASSRANYGYTF
TGTGCCAGCAGTCGAGCTAACTATGGCTACACCTTC
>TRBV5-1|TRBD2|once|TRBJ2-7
CASSLTGTSRYEQYF
TGCGCCAGCAGCTTGACCGGGACTAGTCGATACGAGCAGTACTTC
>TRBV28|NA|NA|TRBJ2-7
CASSPLIVGMGQYF
TGTGCCAGCAGCCCCCTCATAGTGGGGATGGGGCAGTACTTC
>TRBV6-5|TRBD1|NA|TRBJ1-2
CASSHGQGAYGYTF
TGTGCCAGCAGTCACGGACAGGGGGCGTATGGCTACACCTTC
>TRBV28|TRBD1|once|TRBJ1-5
CASSLDRVQPQHF
TGTGCCAGCAGTTTAGACAGGGTCCAGCCCCAGCATTTT
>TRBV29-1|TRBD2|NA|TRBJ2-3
CSVRTSGNTDTQYF
TGCAGCGTTAGGACTAGCGGAAACACAGATACGCAGTATTTT
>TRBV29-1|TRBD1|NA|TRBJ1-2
CSSQTGGYGYTF
TGCAGCTCGCAGACAGGGGGCTATGGCTACACCTTC
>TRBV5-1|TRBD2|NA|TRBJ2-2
CASSYSGLAPSGELFF
TGCGCCAGCAGCTACTCGGGACTAGCCCCCTCCGGGGAGCTGTTTTTT
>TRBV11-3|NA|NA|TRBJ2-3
CASTELSDSTDTQYF
TGTGCCAGCACTGAGCTCTCCGACAGCACAGATACGCAGTATTTT
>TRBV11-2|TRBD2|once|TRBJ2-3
CASSTRLAGSTDTQYF
TGTGCCAGCAGCACAAGACTAGCGGGTAGCACAGATACGCAGTATTTT
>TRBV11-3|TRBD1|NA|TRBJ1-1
CASSPDRAEAFF
TGTGCCAGCAGCCCCGACAGGGCGGAAGCTTTCTTT
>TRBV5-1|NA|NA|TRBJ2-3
CASSPNSLADTQYF
TGCGCCAGCAGCCCGAATAGTTTGGCAGATACGCAGTATTTT
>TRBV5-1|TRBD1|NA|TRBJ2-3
CASSRRGPQGDTQYF
TGCGCCAGCAGCAGAAGGGGGCCCCAGGGGGATACGCAGTATTTT
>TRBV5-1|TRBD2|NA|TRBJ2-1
CASSPSGSEYNEQFF
TGCGCCAGCAGCCCTAGCGGGAGTGAATACAATGAGCAGTTCTTC
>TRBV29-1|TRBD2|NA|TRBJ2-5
CSVEFWRGGGETQYF
TGCAGCGTTGAATTCTGGCGGGGGGGCGGAGAGACCCAGTACTTC
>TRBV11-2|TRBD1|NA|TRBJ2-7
CASKGQLSYEQYF
TGTGCCAGCAAGGGACAGCTCTCCTACGAGCAGTACTTC
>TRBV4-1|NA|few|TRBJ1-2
CASSQAGAGGYTF
TGCGCCAGCAGCCAAGCAGGGGCGGGTGGCTACACCTTC
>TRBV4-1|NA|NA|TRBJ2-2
CASSQDTGELFF
TGCGCCAGCAGCCAAGACACCGGGGAGCTGTTTTTT
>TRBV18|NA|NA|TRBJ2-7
CASSPPGVAYEQYF
TGTGCCAGCTCTCCCCCAGGGGTGGCCTACGAGCAGTACTTC
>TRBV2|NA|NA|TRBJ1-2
CASSTKLEPVNGYTF
TGTGCCAGCAGTACCAAGCTCGAGCCAGTTAATGGCTACACCTTC
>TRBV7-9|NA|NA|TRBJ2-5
CASSPGLLETQYF
TGTGCCAGCAGCCCCGGACTATTAGAGACCCAGTACTTC